These 23 T cell receptor beta chains came from one sample sequenced in a study of beta chain features in type 1 diabetes. All of the isolated RNA was reverse transcribed, so expressed TCRB transcripts were sequenced. Libraries were prepared by immunoSEQ multiplex PCR; TCRdb keeps only in-frame clonotypes and omits some of them. The profile shows about 400,000 clones, roughly 12% of them singletons. The specimen sequenced was naive CD4+ T cells from blood. Receptors originate from a man aged 18 to 30 in good health.

The table lists this clone with a few counts. The chain employs TRBV18 and TRBJ2-5, with 8 positions matching TRBD1. Per germline, CDR1 KGHSH and CDR2 LQKENI. V dropped 2 bases and J dropped 4; count of bases not matched to a gene: 6. The CDR3 spans 15 residues. The CDR3 nucleotides are TGTGCCAGCTCACCAGCCACCGGGACAGGAGAGACCCAGTACTTC. Its protein is CASSPATGTGETQYF.

The chain is built from TRBV28 and TRBJ1-2, with 11 bases matching TRBD1. V lost 5 bases to trimming and J lost 3 bases; unmatched junction nucleotides: 5. CDR1 and CDR2 from the germline V gene are MDHEN and SYDVKM. This CDR3 region has 15 residues. In DNA form, the CDR3 reads TGTGCCAGCAGTCGCCCGGGACAGGGGGACTATGGCTACACCTTC. Translated: CASSRPGQGDYGYTF.

In this sample, this clone turned up a few times. V and J are TRBV7-3 and TRBJ2-3; 11 bases fit TRBD2. Trimming at V came to 5 bases and at J to 4 bases, leaving 5 bases not matched to a gene. The CDR3 totals 15 residues. Germline V lookup: CDR1 SGHTA, CDR2 FQGTGA. CDR3 sequence (DNA): TGTGCCAGCAGCCCACTAGCGGGGGTCGCAGATACGCAGTATTTT. Its protein is CASSPLAGVADTQYF.

The rearrangement links TRBV6-6 to TRBJ1-2; unclear D gene. This CDR3 is 14 amino acids long. The V and J ends lost 2 bases and 4 bases respectively, with 11 bases between them. Germline V gives CDR1 MNHNY, CDR2 SVGAGI (reference sequence). CDR3: CASSYNPATYGYTF. CDR3 nucleotide sequence: TGTGCCAGCAGTTACAATCCAGCGACCTATGGCTACACCTTC.

This clone has more than one count but fewer than ten. The J gene is TRBJ2-1, the V gene TRBV11-2; 7 bases map to TRBD2. Germline V lookup: CDR1 SGHAT, CDR2 FQNNGV. The J segment lost 8 bases and the V segment lost 8 bases, leaving 9 bases of the junction unmatched. This CDR3 comprises 13 residues. This CDR3 is CASRGASGYEQFF. CDR3 DNA: TGTGCCAGCCGTGGGGCTAGCGGTTATGAGCAGTTCTTC.

The genes are TRBV5-4 and TRBJ2-3, with 11 bases aligning to TRBD2. The V gene end was trimmed by 4 bases and the J gene end by 5 bases; junction bases not matched to a gene: 12. The CDR3 sequence is 17 residues long. From germline, CDR1 is SGHNT and CDR2 YYREEE (reference sequence). The CDR3 is CASSTILAGGMGDTQYF. In nucleotides, the CDR3 is TGTGCCAGCAGCACCATTCTAGCGGGAGGAATGGGAGATACGCAGTATTTT.

A few counts support this clone. The chain employs TRBV28 and TRBJ2-7, with D possibly being TRBD1 (6 bases). V was cut by 4 bases and J by 6 bases, with 13 bases left in between. Germline V lookup: CDR1 MDHEN, CDR2 SYDVKM. The CDR3 consists of 13 residues. The CDR3, as DNA: TGTGCCAGCAGTTCCCCAGGGGTCTCCGAGCAGTACTTC. Translation: CASSSPGVSEQYF.

This clone was counted a few times. Other DNA sequences in this sample translate to the same CDR3. This rearrangement joins TRBV30 to TRBJ2-7; D perhaps matches TRBD1 (6 bases). The CDR3 extends over 11 amino acids. CDR1 GTSNPN and CDR2 SVGIG come from the germline V gene (reference sequence). Trimming removed 5 bases at V and 4 bases at J, with 9 bases between. The CDR3 protein is CAWGTSYEQYF. DNA of the CDR3: TGTGCCTGGGGGACATCATACGAGCAGTACTTC.

As for this clone: This CDR3 is also generated by other DNA sequences in the sample. The chain joins TRBV7-2 to TRBJ2-3, with TRBD1 as a possible D gene (6 bases). Trimming stripped 3 bases from V and 3 bases from J, with 7 bases between. Germline CDR1 SGHTA, CDR2 FQGNSA. The CDR3 contains 13 residues. The CDR3 loop reads CASSFTGTDTQYF. The CDR3 DNA sequence: TGTGCCAGCAGCTTCACAGGGACAGATACGCAGTATTTT.

This clone was seen only a few times. V gene TRBV25-1 combines with J gene TRBJ2-1; TRBD2 agrees at 7 bases. Germline trimming cut 4 bases from V and 0 bases from J; bases unmatched to any gene: 0. The CDR3 is 14 residues long. Per germline, CDR1 MGHDK and CDR2 SYGVNS. DNA of the CDR3: TGTGCCAGCAGTGCGGGAGGCTCCTACAATGAGCAGTTCTTC. It yields the protein CASSAGGSYNEQFF.

This clone was counted only a few times. The chain is built from TRBV5-1 and TRBJ2-2; D is perhaps TRBD2 (5 bases). Germline V gives CDR1 SGHRS, CDR2 YFSETQ. The CDR3 contains 13 residues. V was cut by 0 bases and J by 15 bases, with 15 bases left in between. CDR3: CASSLDLQVGVFF. In DNA, the CDR3 is TGCGCCAGCAGCTTGGATTTGCAGGTCGGGGTGTTTTTT.

CDR3 sequence (DNA): TGTGCCAGCAGCTTAGCGGCGCTAGCGGGAGACTACGAGCAGTACTTC. Its protein is CASSLAALAGDYEQYF. The gene calls are TRBV7-2 and TRBJ2-7, with TRBD2 identical over 10 bases. This CDR3 is built from 16 residues. The ends lost 0 bases at V and 3 bases at J; junction bases unmatched: 5. The germline CDR1 and CDR2 sequences are SGHTA and FQGNSA.

There are a few counts of this clone. V gene TRBV7-2 combines with J gene TRBJ2-7, with a tentative D call TRBD2 (8 bases). The CDR3 extends over 15 amino acids. Per the germline V gene, CDR1 is SGHTA and CDR2 is FQGNSA. V shed 5 bases and J shed 2 bases, with 16 bases lying between them. This CDR3 is CASSSGGQKTYEQYF. CDR3 DNA sequence: TGTGCCAGCAGCAGCGGGGGACAGAAGACCTACGAGCAGTACTTC.

This clone was picked up a small number of times. J is TRBJ1-4 and V is TRBV5-1, with a possible D match to TRBD1 (5 bases). The CDR3 is 14 residues long. The germline CDR1 and CDR2 sequences are SGHRS and YFSETQ. V lost 3 bases to trimming and J lost 5 bases, with 11 bases between them. This chain's CDR3 is CASSSGVANEKLFF. In DNA form, the CDR3 reads TGCGCCAGCAGCTCGGGGGTGGCCAATGAAAAACTGTTTTTT.

This clone has more than one count but fewer than ten. The CDR3 region is CAWSAGTGGISNQPQHF. The CDR3 coding sequence is TGTGCCTGGAGTGCCGGGACAGGGGGAATTTCCAATCAGCCCCAGCATTTT. The chain has TRBV30 and TRBJ1-5, with 11 bases that match TRBD1. The CDR3 covers 17 residues. The V segment lost 1 base and the J segment 3 bases; nucleotides outside the gene matches: 8. Germline V gene sequence: CDR1 GTSNPN, CDR2 SVGIG (reference sequence).

There are a few counts of this clone. V usage is TRBV29-1 and J usage is TRBJ1-2; D gene unclear. Germline-derived CDR1 and CDR2 are SQVTM and ANQGSEA. The length of the CDR3 is 15 residues. The V end lost 7 bases, the J end lost 1 base, and 19 bases lay between the germline ends. CDR3 residues: CSAATLEGGNYGYTF. The CDR3 bases are TGCAGCGCCGCCACACTTGAGGGCGGTAACTATGGCTACACCTTC.

This clone was detected only a few times. This chain joins TRBV29-1 and TRBJ2-7; TRBD1 matches 10 bases. Germline V CDR1 and CDR2: SQVTM, ANQGSEA. Trimming cost V 6 bases and J 4 bases; bases outside gene matches: 6. This CDR3 contains 13 residues. The CDR3 region has the DNA TGCAGCGTCCGGACAGGGGGGAGTTACGAGCAGTACTTC. Translation gives CSVRTGGSYEQYF.

This clone was counted only a few times. The V and J genes are TRBV28 and TRBJ2-7; D gene ambiguous. V lost 3 bases and J lost 0, with 9 bases in between. In germline, CDR1 is MDHEN, CDR2 SYDVKM. The CDR3 length is 14 residues. The CDR3 region is CASSFWADSYEQYF. In DNA, the CDR3 is TGTGCCAGCAGTTTCTGGGCCGACTCCTACGAGCAGTACTTC.

CDR3 in DNA: TGCAGCGTCGTGACAGGGGGGTTATATGGCACCATATATTTT. Translated: CSVVTGGLYGTIYF. The chain has TRBV29-1 and TRBJ1-3, with TRBD1 matching over 9 bases. V was clipped by 6 bases and J by 9 bases; unmatched bases: 12. The CDR3 covers 14 residues. CDR1 is SQVTM and CDR2 is ANQGSEA in the germline V gene.

The chain employs TRBV11-1 and TRBJ2-3; D might be TRBD1 (6 bases). This CDR3 spans 14 amino acids. V gave up 0 bases and J gave up 4 bases, with 8 bases separating them. CDR1 is SGHAT and CDR2 is FQDESV in the germline V gene (reference sequence). Written as DNA, the CDR3 is TGTGCCAGCAGCTTAGCTCACAGGGCAGATACGCAGTATTTT. It specifies CASSLAHRADTQYF.

This clone appeared a few times. The chain employs TRBV6-5 and TRBJ2-7; 9 positions match TRBD2. J gave up 0 bases and V 6 bases, and 6 bases lay outside the gene matches. The germline V gene has CDR1 MNHEY and CDR2 SVGAGI. The CDR3 is made up of 15 amino acids. The CDR3 nucleotides read TGTGCCAGCAGGAAACTTAGCGGGGGCTCCTACGAGCAGTACTTC. Protein: CASRKLSGGSYEQYF.

This clone has more than one count but fewer than ten. This rearrangement joins TRBV28 to TRBJ1-1; D not certain. The CDR3 is made up of 11 amino acids. The germline CDR1 and CDR2 sequences are MDHEN and SYDVKM. Trimming took off 8 bases at V and 3 bases at J, with 7 bases between the two ends. The CDR3 spells CASDGDTEAFF. CDR3 DNA: TGTGCCAGCGACGGGGACACTGAAGCTTTCTTT.

This clone was found a few times. CDR3 DNA: TGCGCCAGCAGCTTCGGGACAAGACAATACGAGCAGTACTTC. Translating it yields CASSFGTRQYEQYF. V usage is TRBV5-1 and J usage is TRBJ2-7; D possibly corresponds to TRBD1 (6 bases). V was shortened by 2 bases and J by 4 bases, with 13 bases between the two germline ends. Per the germline V gene, CDR1 is SGHRS and CDR2 is YFSETQ. This CDR3 comprises 14 residues.